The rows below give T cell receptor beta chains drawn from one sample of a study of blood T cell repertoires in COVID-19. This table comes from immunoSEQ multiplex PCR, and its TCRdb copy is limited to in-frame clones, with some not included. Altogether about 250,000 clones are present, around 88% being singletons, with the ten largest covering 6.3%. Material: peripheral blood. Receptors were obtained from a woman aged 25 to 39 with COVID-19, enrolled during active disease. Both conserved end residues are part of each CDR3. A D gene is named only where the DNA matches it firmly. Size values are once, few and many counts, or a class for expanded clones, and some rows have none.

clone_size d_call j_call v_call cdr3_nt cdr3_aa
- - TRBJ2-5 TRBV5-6 TGTGCCAGCAGCTTGAATTACCCGGGATTGGTAGAGACCCAGTACTTC CASSLNYPGLVETQYF
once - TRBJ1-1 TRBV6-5 TGTGCCAGCAGTCGAGACAGGCGAGCTTTCTTT CASSRDRRAFF
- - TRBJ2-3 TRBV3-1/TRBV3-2 TGTGCCAGCAGCCAAGTTGGGGGGAAAGATACGCAGTATTTT CASSQVGGKDTQYF
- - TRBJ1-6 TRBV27 TGTGCCAGCAGTTTAAAATATCGGTTTGCCTATAATTCACCCCTCCACTTT CASSLKYRFAYNSPLHF
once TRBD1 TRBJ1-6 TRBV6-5 TGTGCCAGCAGTTACAGACAGGGAAATTCACCCCTCCACTTT CASSYRQGNSPLHF
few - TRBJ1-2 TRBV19 TGTGCCACTACGACAGCCTATGGCTACACCTTC CATTTAYGYTF
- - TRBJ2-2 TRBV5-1 TGCGCCAGCAGCTTGGGGCTTCAGGATGGCGGGGAGCTGTTTTTT CASSLGLQDGGELFF
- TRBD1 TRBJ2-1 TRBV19 TGTGCCAGTAGTATGGACAGGGGGCTTAGTGAGCAGTTCTTC CASSMDRGLSEQFF
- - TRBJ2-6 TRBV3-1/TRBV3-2 TGTGCCAGCAGCCAAGATACAACTGGGGCCAACGTCCTGACTTTC CASSQDTTGANVLTF
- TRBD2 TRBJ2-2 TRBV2 TGTGCCAGTCGAGATAGCGGGAGTGACACCGGGGAGCTGTTTTTT CASRDSGSDTGELFF
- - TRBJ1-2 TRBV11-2 TGTGCCAGCAGCTTAAGTCTTGAATTGCGCTATGGCTACACCTTC CASSLSLELRYGYTF
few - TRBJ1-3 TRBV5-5 TGTGCCAGCAGCTTGTGGGAGGAGGCAGCCTCTGGAAACACCATATATTTT CASSLWEEAASGNTIYF
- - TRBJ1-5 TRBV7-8 TGTGCCAGCAGCTTATGGACAGAGCATAGCAATCAGCCCCAGCATTTT CASSLWTEHSNQPQHF
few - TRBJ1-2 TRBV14 TGTGCCAGCAGCCAAGCCGTCTATGGCTACACCTTC CASSQAVYGYTF
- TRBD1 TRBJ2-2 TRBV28 TGTGCCAGTCAACTACAGGGGGCGGGATCCGGGGAGCTGTTTTTT CASQLQGAGSGELFF
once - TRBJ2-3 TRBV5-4 TGTGCCAGCAGCTTGTCTAGCACAGATACGCAGTATTTT CASSLSSTDTQYF
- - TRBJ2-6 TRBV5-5 TGTGCCAGCAGCTTGATTAGCTCTGGGGCCAACGTCCTGACTTTC CASSLISSGANVLTF
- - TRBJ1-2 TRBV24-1 TGTGCCACCAGTGAGATTAGATATGGCTACACCTTC CATSEIRYGYTF
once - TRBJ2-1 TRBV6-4 TGTGCCAGCAGTGACTCAGCTGGACAGCTAAATGAGCAGTTCTTC CASSDSAGQLNEQFF
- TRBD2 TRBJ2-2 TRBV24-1 TGTGCCACCAGTGATCATATAGCGGGAGGAACCGGGGAGCTGTTTTTT CATSDHIAGGTGELFF
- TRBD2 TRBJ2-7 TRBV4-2 TGTGCCAGCAGCCAATTAGCGGGGGGGGTTATCTACGAGCAGTACTTC CASSQLAGGVIYEQYF
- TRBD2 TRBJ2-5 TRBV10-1 TGCGCCAGCAGTGAGTCGCTAGCGGGAGACGAGACCCAGTACTTC CASSESLAGDETQYF
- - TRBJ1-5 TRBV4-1 TGCGCCAGCAGCCAACGACAGGTTGGGAGCAATCAGCCCCAGCATTTT CASSQRQVGSNQPQHF
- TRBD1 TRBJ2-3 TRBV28 TGTGCCAGCAGTTTACCCGGGGACAGGCTCGCAGATACGCAGTATTTT CASSLPGDRLADTQYF
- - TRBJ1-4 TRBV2 TGTGCCAGCACCCGCCGGTCGGGGGGGGGAAATGAAAAACTGTTTTTT CASTRRSGGGNEKLFF
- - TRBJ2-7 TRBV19 TGTGCCAGTAGTATAAACAGGAAGCAGTACTTC CASSINRKQYF
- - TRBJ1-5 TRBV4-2 TGTGCCAGCAGCCAAGATAACAGATATCAGCCCCAGCATTTT CASSQDNRYQPQHF
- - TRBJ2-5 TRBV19 TGTGCCAGTAGTTTATGGGGCTCGGTGGAGACCCAGTACTTC CASSLWGSVETQYF
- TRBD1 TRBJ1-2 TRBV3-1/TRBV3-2 TGTGCCAGCAGCCCCTCCCGGGACAGTATTTTAGCTAACTATGGCTACACCTTC CASSPSRDSILANYGYTF
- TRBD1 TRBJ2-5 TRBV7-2 TGTGCCAGCAGCCCGACAGGGGTAGAGACCCAGTACTTC CASSPTGVETQYF
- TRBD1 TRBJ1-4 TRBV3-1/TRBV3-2 TGTGCCAGCAGCCGGGACAGTGTTGAAAAACTGTTTTTT CASSRDSVEKLFF
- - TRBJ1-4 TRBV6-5 TGTGCCAGCTTTCGGGAAAAACTGTTTTTT CASFREKLFF
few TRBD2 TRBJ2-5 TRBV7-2 TGTGCCAGCAGTATTCGGCGGGGGCAAGAGACCCAGTACTTC CASSIRRGQETQYF
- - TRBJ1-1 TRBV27 TGTGCCAGCAGTAGGGGGACTGAAGCTTTCTTT CASSRGTEAFF
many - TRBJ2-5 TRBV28 TGTGCCAGCAGTTTGCTCAGCCAAGAGACCCAGTACTTC CASSLLSQETQYF
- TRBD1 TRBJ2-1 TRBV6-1 TGTGCCAGCAGTGAATCGACAGGGGGTTGGGAGCAGTTCTTC CASSESTGGWEQFF
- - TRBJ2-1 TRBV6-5 TGTGCCAGCAGGAGGGGGTCCTACAATGAGCAGTTCTTC CASRRGSYNEQFF
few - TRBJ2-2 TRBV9 TGTGCCAGCAGCGTTTCCGGGAACGGCGGGGAGCTGTTTTTT CASSVSGNGGELFF
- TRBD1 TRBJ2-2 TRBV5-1 TGCGCCAGCAGCCCCCCGACAGGGGGGGAGCTGTTTTTT CASSPPTGGELFF
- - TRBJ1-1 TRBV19 TGTGCCAGTAGTAGCCGACGGGGTGGCACTGAAGCTTTCTTT CASSSRRGGTEAFF
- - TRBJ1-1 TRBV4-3 TGCGCCAGCAGCCAGGCCAAGAACACTGAAGCTTTCTTT CASSQAKNTEAFF
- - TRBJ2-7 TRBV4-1 TGCGCCAGCAGCCAAGATTCCGGCAGGATCAGCTCCTACGAGCAGTACTTC CASSQDSGRISSYEQYF
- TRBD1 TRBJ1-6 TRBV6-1 TGTGCCAGCAGTGAAAGGTCGGGGGCAGGGGGTTCACCCCTCCACTTT CASSERSGAGGSPLHF
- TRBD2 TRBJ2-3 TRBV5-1 TGCGCCAGCAGCTTAACTAGCGGGATATCAGATACGCAGTATTTT CASSLTSGISDTQYF
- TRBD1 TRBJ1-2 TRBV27 TGTGCCAGCAGACCGGACAGGGGAGGGCACTATGGCTACACCTTC CASRPDRGGHYGYTF